These T cell receptor beta chains were read from a single sample in a study of siplizumab effects on memory and regulatory T cells. Method: immunoSEQ multiplex PCR; TCRdb's copy keeps in-frame clones and lacks some. The table lists some 120,000 clones, about 94% of them singletons. The sequenced material came from non-Treg CD4+ T cells sorted from blood. These receptors were collected from a human donor in good health. Each CDR3 is given with its conserved first and last residue. D genes are given only for firm matches. Size values are once, few and many counts, or a class for expanded clones, and some rows have none.

d_call,j_call,clone_size,cdr3_length,v_call,cdr3_nt,cdr3_aa
TRBD1,TRBJ1-2,.,18,TRBV7-2,TGTGCCAGCAGCTTAGGAGTAGGAAAAGGGGGCATAGGATATGGCTACACCTTC,CASSLGVGKGGIGYGYTF
TRBD1,TRBJ1-1,.,18,TRBV25-1,TGTGCCAGCAGTGGGGACAGCCCGGGGGTGTTCATGAACACTGAAGCTTTCTTT,CASSGDSPGVFMNTEAFF
TRBD1,TRBJ1-1,.,15,TRBV11-1,TGTGCCAGCAGCCCGCACGGACAGGGACGGCCTGAAGCTTTCTTT,CASSPHGQGRPEAFF
TRBD1,TRBJ1-5,.,17,TRBV7-9,TGTGCCAGCAGCTTAGCTCATGCGGACAGGGTGGATCAGCCCCAGCATTTT,CASSLAHADRVDQPQHF
.,TRBJ2-5,.,12,TRBV29-1,TGCAGCGTAGGCCAGACTCAAGAGACCCAGTACTTC,CSVGQTQETQYF
.,TRBJ1-1,.,12,TRBV2,TGTGCCAGCAGTACCCAGGGGATTGAAGCTTTCTTT,CASSTQGIEAFF
TRBD1,TRBJ1-2,.,15,TRBV5-5,TGTGCCAGCAGCTTAAGACAGGGAGTAGGCTATGGCTACACCTTC,CASSLRQGVGYGYTF
.,TRBJ2-7,.,14,TRBV10-2,TGCGCCAGCAGTGAGGGGGCAAGGGGCGGCGAGCAGTACTTC,CASSEGARGGEQYF
.,TRBJ1-1,once,14,TRBV19,TGTGCCAGTAGTATCCATGCCCCGAACACTGAAGCTTTCTTT,CASSIHAPNTEAFF
.,TRBJ2-7,.,13,TRBV7-9,TGTGCCAGCAGCTTAGCGGACAGCTACGAGCAGTACTTC,CASSLADSYEQYF
TRBD1,TRBJ1-3,.,13,TRBV30,TGTGCCTGGAGTGCGGACAGGGGAAACACCATATATTTT,CAWSADRGNTIYF
.,TRBJ2-7,.,11,TRBV19,TGTGCCAGGGATCAGGGCTACGAGCAGTACTTC,CARDQGYEQYF
.,TRBJ2-1,.,14,TRBV11-3,TGTGCCAGCAGCTTCAATCAGGGGAGTAGTGAGCAGTTCTTC,CASSFNQGSSEQFF
.,TRBJ1-1,.,14,TRBV5-1,TGCGCCAGCAGGGCCGGGGCTTTGAACACTGAAGCTTTCTTT,CASRAGALNTEAFF
.,TRBJ1-1,.,14,TRBV2,TGTGCCAGCAGTGGCCAGGGGTTGAACACTGAAGCTTTCTTT,CASSGQGLNTEAFF
TRBD2,TRBJ2-7,.,14,TRBV7-9,TGTGCCAGCAGCCCTAGTAGCGGGCCCTTGGAGCAGTACTTC,CASSPSSGPLEQYF
TRBD2,TRBJ2-5,.,16,TRBV2,TGTGCCAGCAGTGAAGCGCGGACTAGCGGTGGGGAGACCCAGTACTTC,CASSEARTSGGETQYF
.,TRBJ2-3,.,13,TRBV7-2,TGTGCCAGCAGCTTAGACGGCGACCGAGCGCAGTATTTT,CASSLDGDRAQYF
.,TRBJ2-1,.,12,TRBV29-1,TGCAGCGTCCCGGGCCGGGGAAGTGAGCAGTTCTTC,CSVPGRGSEQFF
TRBD1,TRBJ2-1,once,16,TRBV5-1,TGCGCCAGCAGCTCGGGACAGGGTACGACCTACAATGAGCAGTTCTTC,CASSSGQGTTYNEQFF
TRBD2,TRBJ2-7,.,16,TRBV5-1,TGCGCCAGCAGCTTCGATTTTAGCGGGAGACGCTACGAGCAGTACTTC,CASSFDFSGRRYEQYF
.,TRBJ1-1,.,16,TRBV15,TGTGCCACCAGTAGTCCGGGACCCTTAAGGGACACTGAAGCTTTCTTT,CATSSPGPLRDTEAFF
.,TRBJ2-3,.,15,TRBV5-1,TGCGCCAGCAGCTTGGACGGAAGAAGCACAGATACGCAGTATTTT,CASSLDGRSTDTQYF
.,TRBJ1-1,.,12,TRBV5-1,TGCGCCAGCAGTTTCGACAGAGAGGCAGCTTTCTTT,CASSFDREAAFF
.,TRBJ2-3,.,14,TRBV5-1,TGCGCCAGCAGCTTCACTAGCAGGGCAGATACGCAGTATTTT,CASSFTSRADTQYF
.,TRBJ2-7,.,15,TRBV15,TGTGCCACCAGCAGAGAGGGGGCGATCTCCTACGAGCAGTACTTC,CATSREGAISYEQYF
TRBD1,TRBJ1-2,.,13,TRBV2,TGTGCCAGCGGGACAGGGGGCTGGCATGGCTACACCTTC,CASGTGGWHGYTF
TRBD2,TRBJ2-1,.,14,TRBV5-1,TGCGCCAGCAGCTTGGCCGGGACTAGAAATGAGCAGTTCTTC,CASSLAGTRNEQFF
.,TRBJ1-1,.,15,TRBV11-3,TGTGCCAGCAGCTTAGGATTCGGGGGAAACACTGAAGCTTTCTTT,CASSLGFGGNTEAFF
.,TRBJ1-1,.,15,TRBV7-9,TGTGCCAGCACCTCCTTTGGACGTCCCAACACTGAAGCTTTCTTT,CASTSFGRPNTEAFF
.,TRBJ2-7,.,15,TRBV19,TGTGCCAGTAGTATAATTGGACAGCTTACCTACGAGCAGTACTTC,CASSIIGQLTYEQYF
.,TRBJ1-2,.,14,TRBV14,TGTGCCAGCAGCCGGGACGGACCTTTCTATGGCTACACCTTC,CASSRDGPFYGYTF
TRBD2,TRBJ2-5,.,14,TRBV25-1,TGTGCCAGCAGTGAATCAGGGAGGGAAGAGACCCAGTACTTC,CASSESGREETQYF
TRBD1,TRBJ1-5,.,15,TRBV5-4,TGTGCCAGCAGCTCGGGACAGGGTCTGGATCAGCCCCAGCATTTT,CASSSGQGLDQPQHF
TRBD1,TRBJ2-1,.,20,TRBV18,TGTGCCAGCTCACAAGCCGGGACAGGGGGCGCCTATCGGACTTCCAATGAGCAGTTCTTC,CASSQAGTGGAYRTSNEQFF
.,TRBJ2-7,.,12,TRBV7-2,TGTGCCAGCAGCATCGGGATTTACGAGCAGTACTTC,CASSIGIYEQYF
TRBD1,TRBJ2-7,.,13,TRBV2,TGTGCCAGCAGTCCGACAGGGGTTTACGAGCAGTACTTC,CASSPTGVYEQYF
TRBD1,TRBJ2-7,.,15,TRBV11-2,TGTGCCAGCAGCTCTACCGGGACAGGGACAGACGAGCAGTACTTC,CASSSTGTGTDEQYF
TRBD2,TRBJ2-7,once,15,TRBV11-2,TGTGCCAGCAGCTTAAGGGGTCCTACGGGAGGCGAGCAGTACTTC,CASSLRGPTGGEQYF
TRBD1,TRBJ2-6,.,18,TRBV7-2,TGTGCCAGCAGCTTAAGTACAGGGGGAACAGCTGGGGCCAACGTCCTGACTTTC,CASSLSTGGTAGANVLTF